The next 5 T cell receptor beta chains were all read from a single sample in a study of type 1 regulatory T cells. TCRdb used MiXCR to reprocess the reads, holding one entry per CDR3 protein. The profile shows some 71,000 distinct CDR3 sequences, around 20% of them singletons. These receptors lack a known antigen. Whole-study findings and limits: Compared with non-type 1 regulatory T cells, type 1 regulatory T cells showed a more restricted TCR repertoire.

The specimen sequenced was cultured type 1 regulatory T (Tr1) cells, either the whole culture or a sorted fraction (not recorded which). Receptor source: a human donor in good health.

The gene calls are TRBV24-1 and TRBJ2-1, with a weak D call TRBD1 (6 bases). The CDR3 spans 17 residues. Trimming left V 1 base short and J 6 bases short, with 18 bases between. Germline V gene data show CDR1 as KGHDR and CDR2 as SFDVKD. The CDR3 protein is CATSDFTVLGDTNEQFF. The CDR3 DNA reads as TGTGCCACCAGTGATTTTACCGTCCTGGGGGACACCAATGAGCAGTTCTTC.

This chain uses TRBV5-1 with TRBJ2-3; 10 bases agree with TRBD2. CDR1 is SGHRS, CDR2 YFSETQ, per germline. Trimming cost V 0 bases and J 6 bases; bases outside gene matches: 7. CDR3 size: 16 residues. CDR3 coding DNA: TGCGCCAGCAGCTTGGTTCTAGCGGGAGTTGGGGATACGCAGTATTTT. It yields the protein CASSLVLAGVGDTQYF.

The V and J genes are TRBV7-2 and TRBJ2-6; D not resolved. CDR3 size: 16 residues. CDR1 is SGHTA and CDR2 is FQGNSA in the germline V gene. The V gene lost 0 bases and the J gene lost 3 bases, with 9 bases spanning the gap. CDR3 residues: CASSLAILSGANVLTF. The CDR3 DNA sequence: TGTGCCAGCAGCTTAGCCATTTTGAGTGGGGCCAACGTCCTGACTTTC.

This clonotype is medium-sized. The chain has TRBV5-1 and TRBJ1-1, with D maybe TRBD1 (6 bases). The CDR3 is made up of 13 amino acids. V gave up 3 bases and J gave up 8 bases, with 14 bases separating them. Germline V gene data show CDR1 as SGHRS and CDR2 as YFSETQ. CDR3 residues: CASSSQTGLEAFF. CDR3 nucleotides: TGCGCCAGCAGCTCCCAGACAGGACTCGAAGCTTTCTTT.

About this clonotype: A junction boundary mismatches the germline segment, possibly from a read error. The chain couples TRBV5-6 to TRBJ2-2; 11 bases line up with TRBD1. This CDR3 contains 16 residues. Germline V gene data show CDR1 as SGHDT and CDR2 as YYEEEE. The CDR3 protein is CASSTRGQGATGELFF. The CDR3 nucleotides are TGCGCCAGCAGCACGAGAGGACAGGGGGCTACCGGGGAGCTGTTTTTT.